Listed below are T cell receptor beta chains from one sample, sequenced in a study of CD8 T cells in Susac syndrome. Using its own MiXCR run on the immunoSEQ multiplex PCR reads, TCRdb lists one record per CDR3 protein. The profile shows some 150,000 distinct CDR3 sequences, roughly 94% of them singletons. Sequencing was performed on CD4+ T cells from PBMCs. The source of these receptors is a human donor in good health. CDR3s include the opening cysteine and the closing phenylalanine or tryptophan. The D gene is left open where the match is weak. For some rows the clone size is stated as once, few or many, or as a class when expanded; others skip it.

len	d_gene	abundance	j_gene	v_gene	CDR3aa	CDR3nt
12	.	.	TRBJ1-4	TRBV2	CASRQGHEKLFF	TGTGCCAGCAGACAGGGCCATGAAAAACTGTTTTTT
14	.	.	TRBJ1-5	TRBV20-1	CSASRTDSNQPQHF	TGCAGTGCTAGCCGGACAGATAGCAATCAGCCCCAGCATTTT
14	.	.	TRBJ2-5	TRBV18	CASSPSRVGETQYF	TGTGCCAGCTCACCATCAAGGGTCGGGGAGACCCAGTACTTC
13	TRBD1	once	TRBJ1-4	TRBV7-9	CASRDRPYEKLFF	TGTGCCAGCCGGGACAGACCTTATGAAAAACTGTTTTTT
16	.	.	TRBJ1-2	TRBV10-3	CAISQSSGRTNYGYTF	TGTGCCATCAGTCAATCGTCGGGCAGGACTAACTATGGCTACACCTTC
14	TRBD2	.	TRBJ2-1	TRBV2	CASIFLAGYNEQFF	TGTGCCAGCATTTTCCTAGCGGGATACAATGAGCAGTTCTTC
16	TRBD1	.	TRBJ1-1	TRBV12-3/TRBV12-4	CASSFPGQVMNTEAFF	TGTGCCAGCAGTTTCCCCGGACAGGTAATGAACACTGAAGCTTTCTTT
16	TRBD2	.	TRBJ2-1	TRBV5-1	CASSSQLAEVNNEQFF	TGCGCCAGCAGCTCACAACTAGCGGAAGTCAACAATGAGCAGTTCTTC
16	.	.	TRBJ2-1	TRBV5-5	CASSSWGLTSYNEQFF	TGTGCCAGCTCATCCTGGGGGCTGACCTCCTACAATGAGCAGTTCTTC
15	TRBD1	.	TRBJ2-5	TRBV11-3	CANRVDRGLSETQYF	TGTGCCAACAGAGTGGACAGGGGGCTATCGGAGACCCAGTACTTC
15	.	.	TRBJ1-1	TRBV7-6	CASSLAPQGRTEAFF	TGTGCCAGCAGCTTAGCGCCACAGGGTCGGACTGAAGCTTTCTTT
14	.	.	TRBJ1-5	TRBV6-1	CASFLGGSGQPQHF	TGTGCCAGCTTTTTGGGGGGTTCCGGTCAGCCCCAGCATTTT
13	.	.	TRBJ1-5	TRBV29-1	CSALDSLNQPQHF	TGCAGCGCCCTGGACTCTCTCAATCAGCCCCAGCATTTT
14	TRBD2	.	TRBJ2-1	TRBV7-8	CASSSRTSGRARFF	TGTGCCAGCAGCTCCCGGACTAGCGGGAGGGCAAGGTTCTTC
13	TRBD1	.	TRBJ1-1	TRBV30	CAWRDRMNTEVFF	TGTGCCTGGCGGGACAGGATGAACACTGAAGTTTTCTTT
15	TRBD1	.	TRBJ1-2	TRBV6-1	CASRSPGQGNYGYTF	TGTGCCAGCAGATCCCCGGGACAGGGCAACTATGGCTACACCTTC
12	TRBD1	.	TRBJ1-2	TRBV27	CASRRQGYGYTF	TGTGCCAGCAGGAGACAGGGGTACGGCTACACCTTC
14	.	.	TRBJ2-7	TRBV4-1	CASHPGVGPYEQYF	TGCGCCAGCCACCCCGGTGTAGGGCCCTACGAGCAGTACTTC
14	TRBD1	.	TRBJ2-5	TRBV29-1	CSGSIGQGAETQYF	TGCAGCGGATCTATAGGACAGGGGGCTGAGACCCAGTACTTC
17	.	.	TRBJ1-3	TRBV20-1	CSARFQERGSGGNTIYF	TGCAGTGCTAGGTTCCAGGAACGGGGCTCGGGGGGAAACACCATATATTTT
16	TRBD2	.	TRBJ2-2	TRBV14	CASSQDILAGTGELFF	TGTGCCAGCAGCCAAGATATACTAGCGGGCACCGGGGAGCTGTTTTTT
14	TRBD2	.	TRBJ2-3	TRBV10-2	CASKGRGRSDTQYF	TGCGCCAGCAAGGGGAGGGGCCGATCGGATACGCAGTATTTT
15	.	.	TRBJ2-3	TRBV4-1	CASSQDGVARDTQYF	TGCGCCAGCAGCCAAGATGGAGTAGCACGGGATACGCAGTATTTT
13	.	.	TRBJ1-2	TRBV10-1	CASSESNRHGYTF	TGCGCCAGCAGTGAGTCGAATCGCCATGGCTACACCTTC
14	TRBD2	.	TRBJ2-1	TRBV29-1	CSVAPPGTSYEQFF	TGCAGCGTCGCTCCACCCGGGACTAGTTATGAGCAGTTCTTC
14	.	.	TRBJ1-1	TRBV10-3	CAISEENREAEAFF	TGTGCCATCAGTGAGGAGAACAGGGAGGCTGAAGCTTTCTTT
14	TRBD2	.	TRBJ2-5	TRBV20-1	CSARGGGLEETQYF	TGCAGTGCCCGAGGTGGGGGACTAGAGGAGACCCAGTACTTC
13	.	.	TRBJ1-4	TRBV20-1	CSARVRVGEKLFF	TGCAGTGCTAGGGTGAGGGTTGGAGAAAAACTGTTTTTT
15	TRBD2	.	TRBJ2-1	TRBV4-2	CASSQVGVAGNEQFF	TGTGCCAGCAGCCAAGTGGGAGTAGCGGGCAATGAGCAGTTCTTC
16	.	.	TRBJ1-4	TRBV28	CASSSSPDTTNEKLFF	TGTGCCAGCAGCTCCTCCCCGGACACGACTAATGAAAAACTGTTTTTT
15	TRBD1	.	TRBJ2-5	TRBV9	CASSVEGQASRAQYF	TGTGCCAGCAGCGTAGAGGGACAGGCTTCGAGGGCCCAGTACTTC
14	.	few	TRBJ2-7	TRBV20-1	CSARVAEGQLGQYF	TGCAGTGCTAGAGTAGCGGAGGGTCAGTTGGGGCAGTACTTC
14	.	once	TRBJ1-1	TRBV5-4	CASSRKSGNTEAFF	TGTGCCAGCAGTCGCAAAAGTGGGAACACTGAAGCTTTCTTT
13	.	.	TRBJ1-1	TRBV27	CASSLLGSTEAFF	TGTGCCAGCAGTTTGCTGGGGAGCACTGAAGCTTTCTTT
18	.	.	TRBJ2-6	TRBV12-3/TRBV12-4	CASSFHRPTSSGANVLTF	TGTGCCAGCAGTTTTCACCGACCTACTTCCTCTGGGGCCAACGTCCTGACTTTC
15	TRBD2	few	TRBJ2-2	TRBV4-1	CASSPGLAGAGELFF	TGCGCCAGCAGCCCGGGACTAGCGGGAGCCGGGGAGCTGTTTTTT
13	.	once	TRBJ2-7	TRBV5-1	CASSSTATNEQYF	TGCGCCAGCAGCTCGACAGCGACCAACGAGCAGTACTTC
15	.	.	TRBJ2-2	TRBV29-1	CSVEATGRAAGELFF	TGCAGCGTTGAAGCGACAGGCAGGGCCGCCGGGGAGCTGTTTTTT
14	.	.	TRBJ1-1	TRBV15	CATSRHDRNTEAFF	TGTGCCACCAGCAGACATGACAGGAACACTGAAGCTTTCTTT
17	TRBD2	.	TRBJ2-3	TRBV6-5	CASSYPGLAGVRDTQYF	TGTGCCAGCAGTTATCCCGGACTAGCGGGAGTTCGTGATACGCAGTATTTT
17	.	.	TRBJ2-7	TRBV6-1	CASSSNVGGRPTYEQYF	TGTGCCAGCAGCTCCAACGTGGGAGGACGCCCAACCTACGAGCAGTACTTC
15	TRBD1	.	TRBJ1-1	TRBV27	CASSLNPTGGSEAFF	TGTGCCAGCAGCTTGAACCCGACAGGGGGATCTGAAGCTTTCTTT
11	.	.	TRBJ2-5	TRBV7-9	CASRPEETQYF	TGTGCCAGCAGACCAGAAGAGACCCAGTACTTC
15	.	.	TRBJ1-4	TRBV7-9	CASSRRDITNEKLFF	TGTGCCAGCAGCAGGCGGGACATCACTAATGAAAAACTGTTTTTT
18	TRBD1	.	TRBJ1-4	TRBV5-1	CASSLVGTGSLIREKLFF	TGCGCCAGCAGCTTGGTAGGGACAGGTTCGTTAATCCGTGAAAAACTGTTTTTT
15	.	.	TRBJ2-3	TRBV21-1	CASSNLAEATDTQYF	TGTGCCAGCAGCAACCTAGCGGAAGCCACAGATACGCAGTATTTT
16	.	.	TRBJ1-2	TRBV9	CASSGGGRETGSGYTF	TGTGCCAGCAGCGGGGGGGGCCGGGAGACCGGGTCTGGCTACACCTTC
15	.	.	TRBJ2-2	TRBV5-5	CASSLSRTNTGELFF	TGTGCCAGCAGCTTGAGTAGAACGAACACCGGGGAGCTGTTTTTT
14	TRBD2	.	TRBJ2-5	TRBV6-1	CASSELAGVETQYF	TGTGCCAGCAGTGAATTGGCGGGAGTAGAGACCCAGTACTTC
16	TRBD1	.	TRBJ2-3	TRBV5-6	CASSTGTGASTDTQYF	TGTGCCAGCAGCACCGGGACAGGGGCTAGCACAGATACGCAGTATTTT
14	.	.	TRBJ1-2	TRBV28	CASSLERGSYGYTF	TGTGCCAGCAGTTTAGAGAGGGGCTCCTATGGCTACACCTTC
16	TRBD2	.	TRBJ2-7	TRBV18	CASSPQGTSGSHEQYF	TGTGCCAGCTCACCACAGGGGACTAGCGGGAGCCACGAGCAGTACTTC
13	TRBD2	.	TRBJ2-2	TRBV29-1	CSVRTSGKGELFF	TGCAGCGTTAGAACTAGCGGGAAAGGGGAGCTGTTTTTT
16	TRBD2	.	TRBJ2-7	TRBV24-1	CATSGAGTSGSYEQYF	TGTGCCACCAGTGGGGCGGGGACTAGCGGCTCCTACGAGCAGTACTTC
14	.	.	TRBJ2-7	TRBV29-1	CSVAGYPSAYEQYF	TGCAGCGTTGCTGGTTACCCTTCCGCCTACGAGCAGTACTTC
15	TRBD1	.	TRBJ2-6	TRBV6-6	CASSYRGSGANVLTF	TGTGCCAGCAGCTACAGGGGCTCTGGGGCCAACGTCCTGACTTTC
11	.	.	TRBJ1-1	TRBV29-1	CSPRLITEAFF	TGCAGCCCGCGCCTGATCACTGAAGCTTTCTTT
14	TRBD1	.	TRBJ1-3	TRBV30	CAWNSGQGTNTIYF	TGTGCCTGGAACTCGGGACAGGGGACGAACACCATATATTTT